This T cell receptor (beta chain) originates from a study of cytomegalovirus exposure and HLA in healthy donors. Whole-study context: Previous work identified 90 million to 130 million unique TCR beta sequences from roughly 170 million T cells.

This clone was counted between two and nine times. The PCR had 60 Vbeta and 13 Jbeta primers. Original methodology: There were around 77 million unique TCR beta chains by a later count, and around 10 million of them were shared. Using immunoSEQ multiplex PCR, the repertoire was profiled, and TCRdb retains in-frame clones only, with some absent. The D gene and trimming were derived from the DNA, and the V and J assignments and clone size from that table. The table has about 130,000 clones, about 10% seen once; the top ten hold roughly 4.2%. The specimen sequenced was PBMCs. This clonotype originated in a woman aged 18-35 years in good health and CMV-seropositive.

CDR3 in DNA: TGTGCCAGCACCCCCGGACAGGGCTGGGAGCAGTTCTTC. Translated, it gives CASTPGQGWEQFF. The chain recombines TRBV28 with TRBJ2-1; 8 bases fit TRBD1. The CDR3 is 13 residues long. V lost 7 bases, J lost 10 bases, and 9 bases stayed unmatched. The V gene's germline CDR1 is MDHEN and CDR2 SYDVKM.